This T cell receptor (beta chain) was captured by sequencing in a study of T cells after yellow fever vaccination. TCRdb re-called the 5' RACE reads through MiXCR, storing one row per CDR3 protein. The profile shows about 73,000 distinct CDR3 sequences, 7.7% of them singletons. The CDR3 is 18 amino acids. V lost 6 bases, J lost 0 bases, and 12 bases stayed unmatched. Germline CDR1 MNHEY, CDR2 SVGAGI. The receptor comes from a man aged 30 to 45 who received the YFV17D yellow fever vaccine. Sequencing was performed on CD8+ T cells sorted from PBMCs, taken on the day of the yellow fever booster vaccination. The gene calls are TRBV6-5 and TRBJ2-7; TRBD2 aligns across 12 bases. CDR3 loop: CASSHGASGRAISYEQYF. The CDR3 nucleotides are TGTGCCAGCAGCCACGGCGCTAGCGGGAGGGCGATCTCCTACGAGCAGTACTTC.